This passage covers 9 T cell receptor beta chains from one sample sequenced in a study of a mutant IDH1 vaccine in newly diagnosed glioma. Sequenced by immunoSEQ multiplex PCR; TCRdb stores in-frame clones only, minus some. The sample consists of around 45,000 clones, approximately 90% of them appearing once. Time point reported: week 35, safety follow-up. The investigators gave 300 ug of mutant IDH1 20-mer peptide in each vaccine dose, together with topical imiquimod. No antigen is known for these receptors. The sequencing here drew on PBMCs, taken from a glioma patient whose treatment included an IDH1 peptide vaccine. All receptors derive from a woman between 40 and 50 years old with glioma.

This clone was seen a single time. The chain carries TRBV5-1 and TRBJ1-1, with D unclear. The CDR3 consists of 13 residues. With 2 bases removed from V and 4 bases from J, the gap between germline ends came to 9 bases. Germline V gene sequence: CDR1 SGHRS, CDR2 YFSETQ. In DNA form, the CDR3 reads TGCGCCAGCAGCTTTGAAGGTTTCACTGAAGCTTTCTTT. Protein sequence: CASSFEGFTEAFF.

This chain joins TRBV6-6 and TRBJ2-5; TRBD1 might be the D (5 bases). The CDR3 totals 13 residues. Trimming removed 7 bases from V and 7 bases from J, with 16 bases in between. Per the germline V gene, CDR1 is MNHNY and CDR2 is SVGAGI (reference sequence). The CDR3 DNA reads TGTGCCAGCACCGGACACCCCGAGTGGACCCAGTACTTC. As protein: CASTGHPEWTQYF.

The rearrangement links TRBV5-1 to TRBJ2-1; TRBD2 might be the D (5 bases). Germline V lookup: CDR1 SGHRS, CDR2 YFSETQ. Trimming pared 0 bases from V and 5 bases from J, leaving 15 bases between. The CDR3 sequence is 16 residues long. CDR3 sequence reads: CASSLGQDAGHNEQFF. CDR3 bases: TGCGCCAGCAGCTTGGGTCAGGATGCGGGTCACAATGAGCAGTTCTTC. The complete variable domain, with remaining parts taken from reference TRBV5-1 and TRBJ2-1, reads KAGVTQTPRYLIKTRGQQVTLSCSPISGHRSVSWYQQTPGQGLQFLFEYFSETQRNKGNFPGRFSGRQFSNSRSEMNVSTLELGDSALYLCASSLGQDAGHNEQFFGPGTRLTVL.

The CDR3 sequence is CASSQDLRKLFF. CDR3 DNA sequence: TGCGCCAGCAGCCAAGATCTCCGAAAACTGTTTTTT. This chain uses TRBV4-3 with TRBJ1-4; D gene ambiguous. The V end was cut by 0 bases, the J end by 10 bases, with 6 bases between. Germline lookup yields CDR1 LGHNA and CDR2 YSLEER. This CDR3 has 12 amino acids.

As DNA, the CDR3 is TGTGCCAGCAGCCTAGAGGGAAACTATGGCTACACCTTC. It encodes CASSLEGNYGYTF. The chain couples TRBV9 to TRBJ1-2; D call uncertain. V was cut by 4 bases and J by 2 bases, with 9 bases left in between. There are 13 residues in the CDR3. The V gene's germline CDR1 is SGDLS and CDR2 YYNGEE.

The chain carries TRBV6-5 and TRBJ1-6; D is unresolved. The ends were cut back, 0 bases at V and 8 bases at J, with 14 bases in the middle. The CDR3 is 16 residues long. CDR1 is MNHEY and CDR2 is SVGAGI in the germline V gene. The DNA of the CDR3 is TGTGCCAGCAGTTACTCGAGTCCAGGTCCCCATTCACCCCTCCACTTT. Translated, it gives CASSYSSPGPHSPLHF.

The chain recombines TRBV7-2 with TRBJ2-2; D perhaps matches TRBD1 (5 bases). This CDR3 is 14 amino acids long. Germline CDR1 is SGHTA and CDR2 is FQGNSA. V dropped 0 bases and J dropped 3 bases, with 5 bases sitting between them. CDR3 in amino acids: CASSLAGDTGELFF. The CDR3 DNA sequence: TGTGCCAGCAGCTTAGCAGGGGACACCGGGGAGCTGTTTTTT.

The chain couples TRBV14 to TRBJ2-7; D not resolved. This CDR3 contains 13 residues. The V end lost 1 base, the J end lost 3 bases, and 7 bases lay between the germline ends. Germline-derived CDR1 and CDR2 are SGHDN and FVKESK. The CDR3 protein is CASSQGRFYEQYF. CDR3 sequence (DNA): TGTGCCAGCAGCCAAGGACGCTTCTACGAGCAGTACTTC.

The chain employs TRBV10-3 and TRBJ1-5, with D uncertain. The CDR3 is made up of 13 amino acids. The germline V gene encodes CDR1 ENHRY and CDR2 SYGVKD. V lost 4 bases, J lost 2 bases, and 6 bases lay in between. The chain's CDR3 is CAISGTGNQPQHF. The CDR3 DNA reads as TGTGCCATCAGTGGCACGGGCAATCAGCCCCAGCATTTT.